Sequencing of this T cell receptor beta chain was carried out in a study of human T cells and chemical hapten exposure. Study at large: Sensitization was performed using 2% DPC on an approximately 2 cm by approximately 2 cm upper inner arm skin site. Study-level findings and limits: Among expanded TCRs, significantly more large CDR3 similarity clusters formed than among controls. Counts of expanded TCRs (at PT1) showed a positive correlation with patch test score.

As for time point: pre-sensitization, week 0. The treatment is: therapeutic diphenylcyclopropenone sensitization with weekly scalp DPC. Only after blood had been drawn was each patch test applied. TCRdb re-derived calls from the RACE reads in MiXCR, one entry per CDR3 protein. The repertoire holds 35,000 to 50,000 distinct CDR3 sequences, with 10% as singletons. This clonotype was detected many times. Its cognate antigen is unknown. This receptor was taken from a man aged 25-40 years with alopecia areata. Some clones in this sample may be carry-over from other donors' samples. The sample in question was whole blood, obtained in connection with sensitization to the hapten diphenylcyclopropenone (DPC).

The CDR3 loop reads CASSKTTGSTEAFF. In DNA, the CDR3 is TGTGCCAGCAGCAAAACTACTGGGAGCACTGAAGCTTTCTTT. The V gene is TRBV7-6, the J gene TRBJ1-1; no clear D. This CDR3 is built from 14 residues. From germline, CDR1 is SGHVS and CDR2 FNYEAQ. The V and J ends lost 5 bases and 4 bases respectively, with 14 bases between them.